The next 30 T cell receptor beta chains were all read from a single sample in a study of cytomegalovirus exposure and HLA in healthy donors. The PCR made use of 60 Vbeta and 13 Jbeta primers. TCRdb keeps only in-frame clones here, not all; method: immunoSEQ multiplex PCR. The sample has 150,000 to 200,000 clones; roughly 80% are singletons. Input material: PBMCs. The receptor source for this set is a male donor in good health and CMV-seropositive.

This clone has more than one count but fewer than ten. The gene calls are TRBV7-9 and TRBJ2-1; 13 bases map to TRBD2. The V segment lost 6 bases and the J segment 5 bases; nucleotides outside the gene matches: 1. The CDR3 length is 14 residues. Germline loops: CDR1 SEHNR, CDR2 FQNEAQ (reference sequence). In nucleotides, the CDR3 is TGTGCCAGCAGTGGGACTAGCGGGAACAATGAGCAGTTCTTC. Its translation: CASSGTSGNNEQFF. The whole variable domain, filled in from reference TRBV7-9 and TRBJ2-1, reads DTGVSQNPRHKITKRGQNVTFRCDPISEHNRLYWYRQTLGQGPEFLTYFQNEAQLEKSRLLSDRFSAERPKGSFSTLEIQRTEQGDSAMYLCASSGTSGNNEQFFGPGTRLTVL.

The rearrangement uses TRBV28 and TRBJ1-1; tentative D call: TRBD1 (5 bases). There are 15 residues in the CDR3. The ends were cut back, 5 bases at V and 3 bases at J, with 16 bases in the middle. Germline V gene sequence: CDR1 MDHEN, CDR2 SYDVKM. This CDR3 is CASSTTGKKDTEAFF. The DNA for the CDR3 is TGTGCCAGCAGTACTACAGGCAAGAAGGACACTGAAGCTTTCTTT.

The CDR3 nucleotides read TGTGCCAGCTCACCACTGCAGGGCAAGGGTTCACCCCTCCACTTT. As protein: CASSPLQGKGSPLHF. The chain employs TRBV18 and TRBJ1-6; tentatively, D is TRBD1 (5 bases). The V gene's germline CDR1 is KGHSH and CDR2 LQKENI. V lost 1 base and J 9 bases, leaving 13 bases between the germline ends. This CDR3 spans 15 amino acids.

CDR3 nucleotides: TGTGCCAGCAGCTTAGATCGGAGGGAATCTGAAGCTTTCTTT. It encodes CASSLDRRESEAFF. This chain joins TRBV11-2 and TRBJ1-1; the D is unclear. V was trimmed by 0 bases and J by 6 bases, leaving 11 bases between them. Per germline, CDR1 SGHAT and CDR2 FQNNGV. CDR3 length: 14 residues.

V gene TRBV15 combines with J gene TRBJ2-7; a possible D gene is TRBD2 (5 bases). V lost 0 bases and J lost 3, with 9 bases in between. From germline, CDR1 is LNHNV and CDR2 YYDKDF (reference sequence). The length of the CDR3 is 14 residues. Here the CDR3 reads CATSREGVYYEQYF. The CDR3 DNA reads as TGTGCCACCAGCAGAGAGGGAGTATACTACGAGCAGTACTTC.

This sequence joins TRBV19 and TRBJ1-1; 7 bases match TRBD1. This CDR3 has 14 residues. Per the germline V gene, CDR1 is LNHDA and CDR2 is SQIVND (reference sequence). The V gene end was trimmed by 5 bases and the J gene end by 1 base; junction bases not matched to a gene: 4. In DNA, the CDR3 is TGTGCCAGTAGTTCGACAGGGACGAACACTGAAGCTTTCTTT. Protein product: CASSSTGTNTEAFF. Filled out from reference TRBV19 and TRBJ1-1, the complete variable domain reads DGGITQSPKYLFRKEGQNVTLSCEQNLNHDAMYWYRQDPGQGLRLIYYSQIVNDFQKGDIAEGYSVSREKKESFPLTVTSAQKNPTAFYLCASSSTGTNTEAFFGQGTRLTVV.

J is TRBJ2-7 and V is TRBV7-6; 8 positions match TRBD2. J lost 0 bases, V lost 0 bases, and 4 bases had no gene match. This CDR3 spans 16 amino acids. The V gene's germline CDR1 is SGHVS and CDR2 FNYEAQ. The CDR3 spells CASSLARSGSSYEQYF. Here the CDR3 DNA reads TGTGCCAGCAGCTTAGCGCGGAGCGGGAGCTCCTACGAGCAGTACTTC.

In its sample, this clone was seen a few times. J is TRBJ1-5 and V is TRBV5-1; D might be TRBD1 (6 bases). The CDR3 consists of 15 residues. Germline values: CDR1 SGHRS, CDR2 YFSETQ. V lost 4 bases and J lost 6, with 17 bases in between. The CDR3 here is CASSPTTGYSQPQHF. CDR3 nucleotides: TGCGCCAGCAGCCCTACAACAGGGTATTCTCAGCCCCAGCATTTT.

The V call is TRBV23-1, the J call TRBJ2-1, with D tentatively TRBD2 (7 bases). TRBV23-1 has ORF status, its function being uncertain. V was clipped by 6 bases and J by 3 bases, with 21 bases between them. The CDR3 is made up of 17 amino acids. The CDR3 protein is CASRQGSSLAVYNEQFF. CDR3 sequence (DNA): TGCGCCAGCAGACAGGGATCGAGCCTAGCGGTCTACAATGAGCAGTTCTTC.

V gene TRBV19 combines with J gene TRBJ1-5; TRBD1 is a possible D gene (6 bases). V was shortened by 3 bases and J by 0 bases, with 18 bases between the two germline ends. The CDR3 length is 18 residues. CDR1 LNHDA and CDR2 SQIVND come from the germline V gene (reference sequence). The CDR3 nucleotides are TGTGCCAGTAGTATCAGGCAGGGGCCTACCTATAGCAATCAGCCCCAGCATTTT. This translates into CASSIRQGPTYSNQPQHF.

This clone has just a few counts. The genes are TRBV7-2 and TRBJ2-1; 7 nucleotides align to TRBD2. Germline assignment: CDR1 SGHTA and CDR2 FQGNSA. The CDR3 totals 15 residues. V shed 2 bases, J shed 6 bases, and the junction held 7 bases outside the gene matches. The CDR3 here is CASSLSGGSFNEQFF. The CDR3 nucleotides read TGTGCCAGCAGCTTAAGCGGCGGGAGCTTCAATGAGCAGTTCTTC.

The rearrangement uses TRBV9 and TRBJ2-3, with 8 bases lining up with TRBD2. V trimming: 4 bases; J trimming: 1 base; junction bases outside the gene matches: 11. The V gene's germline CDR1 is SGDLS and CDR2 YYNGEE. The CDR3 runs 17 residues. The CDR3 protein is CASSSRGSGDRTDTQYF. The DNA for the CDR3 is TGTGCCAGCAGCTCCCGGGGTAGCGGGGACCGCACAGATACGCAGTATTTT.

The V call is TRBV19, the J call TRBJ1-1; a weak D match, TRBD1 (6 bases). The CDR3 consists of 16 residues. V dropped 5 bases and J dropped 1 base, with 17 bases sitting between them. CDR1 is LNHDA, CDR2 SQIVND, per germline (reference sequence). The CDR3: CASSSLTGTRNTEAFF. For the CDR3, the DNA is TGTGCCAGTAGTTCCCTCACCGGGACACGGAACACTGAAGCTTTCTTT.

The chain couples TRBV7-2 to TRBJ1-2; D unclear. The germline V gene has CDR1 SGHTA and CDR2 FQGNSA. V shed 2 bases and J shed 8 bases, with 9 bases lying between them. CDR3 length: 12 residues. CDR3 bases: TGTGCCAGCAGCTTAATGAGTCGGGGCTACACCTTC. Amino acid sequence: CASSLMSRGYTF.

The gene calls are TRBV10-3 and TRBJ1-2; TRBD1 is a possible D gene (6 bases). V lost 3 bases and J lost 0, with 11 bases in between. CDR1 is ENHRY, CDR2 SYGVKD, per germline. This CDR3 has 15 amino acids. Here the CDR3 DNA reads TGTGCCATCAGTGATCTGGACAGAACTAACTATGGCTACACCTTC. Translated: CAISDLDRTNYGYTF.

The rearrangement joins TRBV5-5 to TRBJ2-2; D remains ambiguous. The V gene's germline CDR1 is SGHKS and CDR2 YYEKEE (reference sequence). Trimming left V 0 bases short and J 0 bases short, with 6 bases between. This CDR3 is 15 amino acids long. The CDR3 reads CASSLATTNTGELFF. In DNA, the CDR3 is TGTGCCAGCAGCTTGGCCACAACGAACACCGGGGAGCTGTTTTTT.

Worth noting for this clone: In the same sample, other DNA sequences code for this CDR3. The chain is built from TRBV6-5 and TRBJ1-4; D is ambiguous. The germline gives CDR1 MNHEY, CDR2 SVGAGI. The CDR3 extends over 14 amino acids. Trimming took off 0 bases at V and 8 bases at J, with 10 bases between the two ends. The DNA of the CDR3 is TGTGCCAGCAGTTACTCGGCGGGCGGCGAAAAACTGTTTTTT. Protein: CASSYSAGGEKLFF.

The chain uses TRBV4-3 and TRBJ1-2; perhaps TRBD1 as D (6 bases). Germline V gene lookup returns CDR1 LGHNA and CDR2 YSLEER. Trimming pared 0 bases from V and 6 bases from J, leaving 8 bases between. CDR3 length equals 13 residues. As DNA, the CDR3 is TGCGCCAGCAGCCAAGATACAGGGAATGGCTACACCTTC. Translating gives CASSQDTGNGYTF.

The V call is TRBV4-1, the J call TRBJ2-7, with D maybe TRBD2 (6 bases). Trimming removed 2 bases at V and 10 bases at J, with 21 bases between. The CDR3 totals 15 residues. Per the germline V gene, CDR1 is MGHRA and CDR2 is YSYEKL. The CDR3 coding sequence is TGCGCCAGCAGCCAATTACTAGCTGGGGCCCAACAACAGTACTTC. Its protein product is CASSQLLAGAQQQYF.

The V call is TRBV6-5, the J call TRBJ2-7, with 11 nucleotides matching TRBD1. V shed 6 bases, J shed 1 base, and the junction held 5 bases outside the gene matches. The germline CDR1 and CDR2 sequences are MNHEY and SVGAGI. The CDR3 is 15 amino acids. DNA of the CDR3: TGTGCCAGCAGGGCTGGACAGGGGGCGTCCTACGAGCAGTACTTC. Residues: CASRAGQGASYEQYF.

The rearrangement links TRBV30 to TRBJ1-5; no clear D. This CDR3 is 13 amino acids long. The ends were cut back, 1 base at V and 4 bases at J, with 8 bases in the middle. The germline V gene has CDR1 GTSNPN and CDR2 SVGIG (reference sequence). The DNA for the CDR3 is TGTGCCTGGAGTGAACAGCGGAATCAGCCCCAGCATTTT. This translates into CAWSEQRNQPQHF.

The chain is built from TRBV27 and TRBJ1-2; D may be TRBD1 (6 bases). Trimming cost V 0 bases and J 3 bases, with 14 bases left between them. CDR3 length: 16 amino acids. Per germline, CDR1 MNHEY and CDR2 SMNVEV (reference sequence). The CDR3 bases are TGTGCCAGCAGTTTATCAGAGGGCAGGGGTGACTATGGCTACACCTTC. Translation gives CASSLSEGRGDYGYTF.

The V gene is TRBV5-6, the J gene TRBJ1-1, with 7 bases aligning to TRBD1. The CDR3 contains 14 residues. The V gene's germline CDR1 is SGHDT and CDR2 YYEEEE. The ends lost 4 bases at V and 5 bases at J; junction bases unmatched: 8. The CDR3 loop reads CASSPTGSRTEAFF. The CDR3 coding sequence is TGTGCCAGCAGCCCGACAGGGAGTCGGACTGAAGCTTTCTTT.

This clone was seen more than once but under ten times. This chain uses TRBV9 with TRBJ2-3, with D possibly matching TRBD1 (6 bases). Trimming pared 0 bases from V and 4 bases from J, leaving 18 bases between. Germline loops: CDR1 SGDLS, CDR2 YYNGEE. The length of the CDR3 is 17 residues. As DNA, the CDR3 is TGTGCCAGCAGCGTAGCTACGGTGGGGGCTGGCGCAGATACGCAGTATTTT. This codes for CASSVATVGAGADTQYF.

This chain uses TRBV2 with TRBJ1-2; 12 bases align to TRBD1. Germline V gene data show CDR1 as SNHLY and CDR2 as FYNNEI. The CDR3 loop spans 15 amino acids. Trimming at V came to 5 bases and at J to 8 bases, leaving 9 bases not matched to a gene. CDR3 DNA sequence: TGTGCCAGCAGTAGCCGTGGGACAGGGGGCCGAGGCTACACCTTC. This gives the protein CASSSRGTGGRGYTF.

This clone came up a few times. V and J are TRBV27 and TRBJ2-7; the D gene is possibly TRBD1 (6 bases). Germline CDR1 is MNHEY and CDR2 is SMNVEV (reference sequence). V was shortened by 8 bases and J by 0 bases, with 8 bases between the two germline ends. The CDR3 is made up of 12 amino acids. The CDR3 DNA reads TGTGCCAGCGGACAGATCTCCTACGAGCAGTACTTC. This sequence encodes CASGQISYEQYF.

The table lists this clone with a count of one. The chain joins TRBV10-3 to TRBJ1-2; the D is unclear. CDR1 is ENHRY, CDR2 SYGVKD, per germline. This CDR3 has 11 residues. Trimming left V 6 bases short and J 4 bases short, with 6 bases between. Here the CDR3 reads CAISGSYGYTF. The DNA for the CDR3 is TGTGCCATCAGCGGGAGCTATGGCTACACCTTC.

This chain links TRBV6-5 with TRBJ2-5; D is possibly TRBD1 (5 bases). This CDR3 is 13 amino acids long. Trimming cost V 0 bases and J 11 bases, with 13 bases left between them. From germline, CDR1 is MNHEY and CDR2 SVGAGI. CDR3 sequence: CASSYSAGNPQYF. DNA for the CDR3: TGTGCCAGCAGTTACTCCGCAGGGAATCCGCAGTACTTC.

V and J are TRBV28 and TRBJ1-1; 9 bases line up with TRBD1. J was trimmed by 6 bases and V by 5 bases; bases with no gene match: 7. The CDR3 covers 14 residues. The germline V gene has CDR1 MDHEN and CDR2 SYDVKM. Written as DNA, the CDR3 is TGTGCCAGCAGTACACAGGGGGCGCGGGCTGAAGCTTTCTTT. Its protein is CASSTQGARAEAFF. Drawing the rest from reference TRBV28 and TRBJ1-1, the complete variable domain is DVKVTQSSRYLVKRTGEKVFLECVQDMDHENMFWYRQDPGLGLRLIYFSYDVKMKEKGDIPEGYSVSREKKERFSLILESASTNQTSMYLCASSTQGARAEAFFGQGTRLTVV.

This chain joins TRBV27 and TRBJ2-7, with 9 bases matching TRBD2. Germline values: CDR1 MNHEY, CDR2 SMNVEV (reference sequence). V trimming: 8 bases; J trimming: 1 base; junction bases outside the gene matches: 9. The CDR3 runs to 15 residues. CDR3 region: CASRPTSGSSYEQYF. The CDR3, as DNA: TGTGCCAGCCGCCCGACTAGCGGCTCATCCTACGAGCAGTACTTC.